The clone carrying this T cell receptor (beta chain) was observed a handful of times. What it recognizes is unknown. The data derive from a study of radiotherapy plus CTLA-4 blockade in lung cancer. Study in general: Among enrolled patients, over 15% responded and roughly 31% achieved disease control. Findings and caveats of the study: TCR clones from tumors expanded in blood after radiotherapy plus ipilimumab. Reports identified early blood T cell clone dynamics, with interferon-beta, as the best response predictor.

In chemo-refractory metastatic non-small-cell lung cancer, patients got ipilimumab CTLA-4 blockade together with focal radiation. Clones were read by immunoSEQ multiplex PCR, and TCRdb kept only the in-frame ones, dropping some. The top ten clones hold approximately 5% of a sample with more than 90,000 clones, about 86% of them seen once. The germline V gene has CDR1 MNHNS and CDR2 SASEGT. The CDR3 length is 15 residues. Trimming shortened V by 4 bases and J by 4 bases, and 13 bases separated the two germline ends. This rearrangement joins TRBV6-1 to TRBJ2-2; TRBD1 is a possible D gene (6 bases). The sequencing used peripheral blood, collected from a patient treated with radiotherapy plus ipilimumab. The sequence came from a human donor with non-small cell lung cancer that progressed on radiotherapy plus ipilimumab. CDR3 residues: CASSAQGISTGELFF. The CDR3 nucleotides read TGTGCCAGCAGTGCCCAGGGGATCTCCACCGGGGAGCTGTTTTTT.